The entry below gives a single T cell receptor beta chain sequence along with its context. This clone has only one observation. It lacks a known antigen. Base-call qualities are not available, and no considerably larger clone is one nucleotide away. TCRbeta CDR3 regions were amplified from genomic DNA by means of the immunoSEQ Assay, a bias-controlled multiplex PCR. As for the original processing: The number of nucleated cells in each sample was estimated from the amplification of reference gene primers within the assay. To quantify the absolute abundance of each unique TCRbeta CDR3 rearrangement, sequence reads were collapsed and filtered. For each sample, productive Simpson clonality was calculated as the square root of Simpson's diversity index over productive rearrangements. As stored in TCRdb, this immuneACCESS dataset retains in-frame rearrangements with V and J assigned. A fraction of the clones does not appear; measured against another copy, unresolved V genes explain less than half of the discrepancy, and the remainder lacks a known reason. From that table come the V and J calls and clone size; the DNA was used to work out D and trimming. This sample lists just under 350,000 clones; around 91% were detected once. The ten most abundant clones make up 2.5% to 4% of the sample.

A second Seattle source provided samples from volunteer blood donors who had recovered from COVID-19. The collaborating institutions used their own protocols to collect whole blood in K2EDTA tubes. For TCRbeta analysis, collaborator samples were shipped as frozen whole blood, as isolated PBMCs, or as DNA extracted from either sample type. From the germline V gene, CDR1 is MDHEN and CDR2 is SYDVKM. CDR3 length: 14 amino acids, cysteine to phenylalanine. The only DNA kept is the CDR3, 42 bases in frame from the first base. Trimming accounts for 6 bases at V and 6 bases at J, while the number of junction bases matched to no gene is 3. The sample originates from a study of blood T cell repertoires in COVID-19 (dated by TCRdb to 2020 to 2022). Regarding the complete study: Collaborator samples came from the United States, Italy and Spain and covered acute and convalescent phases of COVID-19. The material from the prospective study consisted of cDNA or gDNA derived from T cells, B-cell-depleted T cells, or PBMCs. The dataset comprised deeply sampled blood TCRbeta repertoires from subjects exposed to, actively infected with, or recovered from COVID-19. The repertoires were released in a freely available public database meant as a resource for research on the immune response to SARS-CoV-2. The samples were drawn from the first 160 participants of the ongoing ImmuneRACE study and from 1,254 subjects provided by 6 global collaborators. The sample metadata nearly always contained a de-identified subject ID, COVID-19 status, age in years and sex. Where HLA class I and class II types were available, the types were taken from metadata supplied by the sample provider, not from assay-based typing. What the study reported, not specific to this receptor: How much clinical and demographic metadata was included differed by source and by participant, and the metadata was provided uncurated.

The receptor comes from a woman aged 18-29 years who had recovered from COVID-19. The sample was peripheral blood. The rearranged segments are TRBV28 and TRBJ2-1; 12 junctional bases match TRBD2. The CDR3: CASSLAGGLNEQFF. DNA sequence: TGTGCCAGCAGCCTAGCGGGAGGGCTCAATGAGCAGTTCTTC.